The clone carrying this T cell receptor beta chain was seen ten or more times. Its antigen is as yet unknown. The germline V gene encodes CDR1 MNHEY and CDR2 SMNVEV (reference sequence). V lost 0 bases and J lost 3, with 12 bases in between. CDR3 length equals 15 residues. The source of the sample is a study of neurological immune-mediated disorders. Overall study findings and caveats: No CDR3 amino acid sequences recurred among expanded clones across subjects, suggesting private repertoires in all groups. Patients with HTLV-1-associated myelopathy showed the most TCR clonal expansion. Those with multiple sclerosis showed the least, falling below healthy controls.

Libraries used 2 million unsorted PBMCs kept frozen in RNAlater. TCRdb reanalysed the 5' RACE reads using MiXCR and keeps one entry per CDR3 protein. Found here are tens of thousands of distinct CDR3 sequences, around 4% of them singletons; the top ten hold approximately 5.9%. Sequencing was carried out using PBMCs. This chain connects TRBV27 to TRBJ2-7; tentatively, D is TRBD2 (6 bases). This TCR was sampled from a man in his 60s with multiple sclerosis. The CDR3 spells CASSLSPSDYYEQYF. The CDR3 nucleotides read TGTGCCAGCAGTTTATCTCCTAGCGATTACTACGAGCAGTACTTC.